What follows are 4 T cell receptor beta chains derived from one specimen sequenced in a study of blood T cell repertoires in COVID-19. Here immunoSEQ multiplex PCR was the method, and the copy in TCRdb shows in-frame clones only, minus some. The sample has fewer than 350,000 clones, around nine tenths seen once. The sequenced sample consisted of peripheral blood. Every receptor here comes from a woman under 40 with COVID-19, enrolled during active disease.

The chain carries TRBV3-1 (or the pseudogene TRBV3-2) and TRBJ1-2; tentative D call: TRBD1 (6 bases). This CDR3 is built from 16 residues. Per the germline V gene, CDR1 is LGHDT and CDR2 is YNNKEL (reference sequence). V was shortened by 0 bases and J by 1 base, with 12 bases between the two germline ends. The CDR3 is CASSQDRTVYNYGYTF. For the CDR3, the DNA is TGTGCCAGCAGCCAAGACCGGACAGTCTATAACTATGGCTACACCTTC.

The chain joins TRBV2 to TRBJ1-2, with 7 bases aligning to TRBD1. After removal of 6 bases from V and 5 bases from J, the junction contained 6 bases not matched to a gene. Germline V gene data show CDR1 as SNHLY and CDR2 as FYNNEI. CDR3 length: 13 residues. In DNA, the CDR3 is TGTGCCAGCAGCCCGTCAGGGGGATATGGCTACACCTTC. As protein: CASSPSGGYGYTF.

This chain joins TRBV10-2 and TRBJ1-5; 7 positions match TRBD1. This CDR3 has 14 amino acids. The junction had 4 bases not matched to a gene; V was cut back by 4 bases and J by 4 bases. The germline gives CDR1 WSHSY, CDR2 SAAADI. This CDR3 reads CASSGDRGNQPQHF. The DNA of the CDR3 is TGCGCCAGCAGTGGGGACAGAGGAAATCAGCCCCAGCATTTT.

The V call is TRBV10-2, the J call TRBJ2-5; 7 positions agree with TRBD1. CDR1 and CDR2 (germline): WSHSY, SAAADI. V was clipped by 4 bases and J by 4 bases; unmatched bases: 3. The length of the CDR3 is 13 residues. CDR3 region: CASSGTGAETQYF. The CDR3 nucleotides read TGCGCCAGCAGTGGAACAGGGGCAGAGACCCAGTACTTC.